This TCR beta chain originates from a study of beta chain features in type 1 diabetes. Study results and limitations: Whatever favoring of shorter templates PCR might show would apply equally to patients and controls. There was a moderate but significant shortening of TCRB CDR3s in all four CD4+ subsets of Type 1 diabetes patients. Comparison showed that naive, central memory and Treg TCRB repertoires appeared more similar among patients than among healthy donors.

This clone was counted only a few times. Its antigen is currently unknown. Since all of the isolated RNA was reverse transcribed, expressed TCRB transcripts were what got sequenced. TCRdb's table, derived via immunoSEQ multiplex PCR, lists solely in-frame clones and lacks some. The sample holds approximately 150,000 clones, roughly 9.1% seen once. Germline V gene sequence: CDR1 SGHAT, CDR2 FQNNGV. This CDR3 region has 14 residues. Trimming removed 5 bases from V and 7 bases from J, with 18 bases in between. Sorted CD4+ subsets: naive, central memory, regulatory, stem cell-like memory (CD45RO/CCR7/CD25/CD127/CD95/CD27 panel).

The rearrangement uses TRBV11-2 and TRBJ2-7; weak D call: TRBD2 (5 bases). The origin of this receptor is a young woman in good health. The material sequenced was central memory CD4+ T cells from blood. The CDR3 is CASSRTGFTGEQYF. DNA for the CDR3: TGTGCCAGCAGCCGGACTGGATTTACGGGGGAGCAGTACTTC.